The 19 T cell receptor beta chains listed next were all sequenced from one sample in a study of PD-1 blockade in classical Hodgkin lymphoma. Every patient was affected by relapse after autologous stem cell transplantation, while exposure to brentuximab vedotin was not uniform. Using immunoSEQ multiplex PCR, the repertoire was profiled, and TCRdb retains in-frame clones only, with some absent. The sample has 45,000 or so clones, around 70% seen once; the top ten hold 8% to 13%. Sequenced material: peripheral blood mononuclear cells (PBMCs), taken at baseline. The receptors here all came from a human donor with classical Hodgkin lymphoma.

The rearrangement uses TRBV18 and TRBJ1-5; no clear D. Trimming took off 5 bases at V and 0 bases at J, with 14 bases between the two ends. The CDR3 is made up of 16 amino acids. Germline CDR1 is KGHSH and CDR2 is LQKENI. In DNA form, the CDR3 reads TGTGCCAGCTCAACCCGGAAACCTTATAGCAATCAGCCCCAGCATTTT. Translated: CASSTRKPYSNQPQHF.

The chain carries TRBV19 and TRBJ1-4; D ambiguous. This CDR3 contains 14 residues. Trimming removed 1 base at V and 0 bases at J, with 3 bases between. Germline CDR1 reads LNHDA; CDR2 reads SQIVND (reference sequence). CDR3 residues: CASSIAATNEKLFF. The CDR3 DNA follows: TGTGCCAGTAGTATAGCCGCAACTAATGAAAAACTGTTTTTT.

The genes are TRBV9 and TRBJ1-2; D is perhaps TRBD1 (5 bases). The ends were cut back, 3 bases at V and 8 bases at J, with 20 bases in the middle. In germline, CDR1 is SGDLS, CDR2 YYNGEE. This CDR3 contains 15 residues. The CDR3 DNA reads TGTGCCAGCAGCGGCTGGGACCCACGAGATTTAGGCTACACCTTC. Translation gives CASSGWDPRDLGYTF.

This clone was counted a single time. CDR3 loop: CASSSPEEGNTEAFF. The CDR3 nucleotides read TGTGCCAGCAGTTCCCCGGAGGAGGGGAACACTGAAGCTTTCTTT. The V call is TRBV28, the J call TRBJ1-1, with D unclear. Germline loops: CDR1 MDHEN, CDR2 SYDVKM. This CDR3 spans 15 amino acids. Trimming pared 4 bases from V and 1 base from J, leaving 13 bases between.

CDR3 DNA: TGTGCCAGTTCTCAAGAAAACAGGGGGACCTATGGCTACACCTTC. The encoded protein is CASSQENRGTYGYTF. The chain carries TRBV27 and TRBJ1-2; 8 positions agree with TRBD1. The germline V gene has CDR1 MNHEY and CDR2 SMNVEV (reference sequence). The junction had 13 bases not matched to a gene; V was cut back by 9 bases and J by 4 bases. The length of the CDR3 is 15 residues.

This chain links TRBV7-3 with TRBJ2-3; D unresolved. CDR1 and CDR2 from the germline V gene are SGHTA and FQGTGA. V lost 3 bases to trimming and J lost 11 bases, with 12 bases between them. The CDR3 runs 12 residues. Written as DNA, the CDR3 is TGTGCCAGCAGCTTTGCCCTTACGGAGCAGTATTTT. It codes for CASSFALTEQYF.

The V gene is TRBV27, the J gene TRBJ2-7; possible D gene TRBD2, 7 bases. Trimming stripped 2 bases from V and 2 bases from J, with 25 bases between. The CDR3 length is 19 residues. Germline lookup yields CDR1 MNHEY and CDR2 SMNVEV (reference sequence). The CDR3 nucleotides are TGTGCCAGCAGTTTACGCGTCTCGGCGGGGGCGCGAAGTGCCTACGAGCAGTACTTC. It translates to CASSLRVSAGARSAYEQYF.

The chain joins TRBV27 to TRBJ2-7, with TRBD1 as a possible D gene (5 bases). V was cut by 9 bases and J by 0 bases, with 12 bases left in between. The germline V gene encodes CDR1 MNHEY and CDR2 SMNVEV (reference sequence). This CDR3 has 13 residues. The CDR3 DNA is TGTGCCAGTAGGGGCTCCCTCTCCTACGAGCAGTACTTC. Encoded protein: CASRGSLSYEQYF.

V is TRBV14 and J is TRBJ2-5, with no clear D. V was clipped by 3 bases and J by 7 bases, with 15 bases between them. Germline V gene sequence: CDR1 SGHDN, CDR2 FVKESK. The CDR3 sequence is 14 residues long. The CDR3 DNA is TGTGCCAGCAGCCACACCAGGTTCAAGGGGACCCAGTACTTC. Its protein is CASSHTRFKGTQYF.

V is TRBV6-6 and J is TRBJ2-1, with 8 bases that match TRBD1. With V trimmed by 2 bases and J by 9 bases, 3 bases remained unmatched. Germline V gene lookup returns CDR1 MNHNY and CDR2 SVGAGI (reference sequence). This CDR3 comprises 13 residues. This CDR3 is CASSYGTGSEQFF. The DNA of the CDR3 is TGTGCCAGCAGTTACGGGACAGGTAGTGAGCAGTTCTTC.

The chain has TRBV5-1 and TRBJ2-5, with D perhaps matching TRBD2 (6 bases). The CDR3 runs to 13 residues. V dropped 0 bases and J dropped 11 bases, with 14 bases sitting between them. CDR1 and CDR2 (germline): SGHRS, YFSETQ. CDR3 nucleotide sequence: TGCGCCAGCAGCTTGGCCGGGACTGATAGGCAGTACTTC. This codes for CASSLAGTDRQYF.

J is TRBJ2-2 and V is TRBV5-8; D gene ambiguous. The CDR3 contains 15 residues. Trimming removed 0 bases from V and 2 bases from J, with 8 bases in between. Germline CDR1 reads SGHTS; CDR2 reads YDEGEE. The DNA for the CDR3 is TGTGCCAGCAGCTTGGCCCCGACTAACACCGGGGAGCTGTTTTTT. Translated, it gives CASSLAPTNTGELFF.

This clone was seen a few times. The chain employs TRBV2 and TRBJ1-1; D ambiguous. From germline, CDR1 is SNHLY and CDR2 FYNNEI. CDR3 length equals 14 residues. V lost 6 bases and J lost 1, with 12 bases in between. The CDR3 coding sequence is TGTGCCAGCAGGAAAGACATCCCGAACACTGAAGCTTTCTTT. Translating it yields CASRKDIPNTEAFF.

This clone was recorded once. The sample carries other DNA sequences with the same CDR3. This rearrangement joins TRBV5-1 to TRBJ1-3; 11 nucleotides agree with TRBD1. The germline gives CDR1 SGHRS, CDR2 YFSETQ. The CDR3 runs 14 residues. V lost 3 bases, J lost 7 bases, and 3 bases stayed unmatched. The CDR3 DNA follows: TGCGCCAGCAGCTCCGGGACAGGGGGGAACACCATATATTTT. Its protein product is CASSSGTGGNTIYF. The whole variable domain, filled in from reference TRBV5-1 and TRBJ1-3, reads KAGVTQTPRYLIKTRGQQVTLSCSPISGHRSVSWYQQTPGQGLQFLFEYFSETQRNKGNFPGRFSGRQFSNSRSEMNVSTLELGDSALYLCASSSGTGGNTIYFGEGSWLTVV.

The chain links TRBV19 to TRBJ2-7; tentatively, D is TRBD1 (5 bases). The V end was cut by 6 bases, the J end by 0 bases, with 9 bases between. Germline V gene data show CDR1 as LNHDA and CDR2 as SQIVND (reference sequence). The CDR3 runs 13 residues. CDR3 sequence (DNA): TGTGCCAGTAGCCGACAGCACTCCTACGAGCAGTACTTC. This sequence encodes CASSRQHSYEQYF.

V is TRBV2 and J is TRBJ1-2; possibly TRBD1 for D (5 bases). V lost 1 base to trimming and J lost 3 bases, with 6 bases between them. The germline V gene encodes CDR1 SNHLY and CDR2 FYNNEI. The CDR3 has 13 amino acids. Here the CDR3 reads CASSEGGDYGYTF. DNA for the CDR3: TGTGCCAGCAGTGAAGGGGGGGACTATGGCTACACCTTC.

This chain links TRBV30 with TRBJ1-2; D not certain. Trimming removed 3 bases at V and 7 bases at J, with 15 bases between. This CDR3 region has 13 residues. Germline V gene data show CDR1 as GTSNPN and CDR2 as SVGIG (reference sequence). CDR3 protein: CAWRPKEVSGYTF. Here the CDR3 DNA reads TGTGCCTGGAGGCCTAAGGAGGTTTCTGGCTACACCTTC. The whole variable domain, filled in from reference TRBV30 and TRBJ1-2, reads SQTIHQWPATLVQPVGSPLSLECTVEGTSNPNLYWYRQAAGRGLQLLFYSVGIGQISSEVPQNLSASRPQDRQFILSSKKLLLSDSGFYLCAWRPKEVSGYTFGSGTRLTVV.

The chain couples TRBV9 to TRBJ2-3; 8 nucleotides match TRBD2. The germline CDR1 and CDR2 sequences are SGDLS and YYNGEE. V lost 6 bases and J lost 5; bases outside the gene matches: 14. This CDR3 has 16 residues. The CDR3 nucleotides read TGTGCCAGCAACAACGCGTCCGGACTAGCAAGAGATACGCAGTATTTT. Protein sequence: CASNNASGLARDTQYF. The whole variable domain, filled in from reference TRBV9 and TRBJ2-3, reads DSGVTQTPKHLITATGQRVTLRCSPRSGDLSVYWYQQSLDQGLQFLIQYYNGEERAKGNILERFSAQQFPDLHSELNLSSLELGDSALYFCASNNASGLARDTQYFGPGTRLTVL.

This clone was seen only a few times. This chain links TRBV7-9 with TRBJ2-1; D is unresolved. CDR1 is SEHNR, CDR2 FQNEAQ, per germline (reference sequence). Trimming took 3 bases from V and 8 from J, leaving 8 bases between them. The CDR3 is made up of 12 amino acids. Here the CDR3 DNA reads TGTGCCAGCAGCTTTGGGCTCGATGAGCAGTTCTTC. Its protein is CASSFGLDEQFF.